A single sample is the source of the 13 T cell receptor beta chains below, sequenced in a study of T-cell memory formation after mild COVID-19. TCRdb re-called the 5' RACE reads through MiXCR, storing one row per CDR3 protein. The sample yields roughly 350,000 distinct CDR3 sequences, about 21% seen once. The sequenced sample consisted of PBMCs or a T cell subset sorted from them (not recorded which). The receptors were gathered from an adult woman who had mild COVID-19 (a few samples of this study predate the infection). Cell type and time point are not known.

This clonotype was recorded at least ten times. The chain carries TRBV20-1 and TRBJ2-5; D gene uncertain. Looked up from germline, CDR1 is DFQATT and CDR2 is SNEGSKA (reference sequence). V was shortened by 5 bases and J by 7 bases, with 8 bases between the two germline ends. The CDR3 runs 10 residues. CDR3 protein: CSASWGTQYF. The DNA for the CDR3 is TGCAGTGCTTCATGGGGGACCCAGTACTTC.

This clonotype has a handful of counts. J is TRBJ2-6 and V is TRBV11-2, with 8 positions matching TRBD2. CDR1 and CDR2 from the germline V gene are SGHAT and FQNNGV. The junction had 9 bases not matched to a gene; V was cut back by 5 bases and J by 0 bases. The CDR3 totals 18 residues. The CDR3, as DNA: TGTGCCAGCAGCCCCCATGGCGGGAGGACCTCTGGGGCCAACGTCCTGACTTTC. This encodes CASSPHGGRTSGANVLTF.

The chain recombines TRBV6-1 with TRBJ1-5; D perhaps matches TRBD1 (5 bases). Trimming cost V 4 bases and J 7 bases, with 11 bases left between them. There are 13 residues in the CDR3. Germline assignment: CDR1 MNHNS and CDR2 SASEGT. The CDR3, as DNA: TGTGCCAGCAGTGCCCGGCAGGGACAGCCCCAGCATTTT. This encodes CASSARQGQPQHF.

This clonotype was observed a handful of times. The chain has TRBV5-1 and TRBJ2-3; D is unresolved. The V and J ends lost 5 bases and 5 bases respectively, with 12 bases between them. Germline CDR1 is SGHRS and CDR2 is YFSETQ. This CDR3 is built from 13 residues. CDR3 in DNA: TGCGCCAGCAGGACGGACGCAGGAGATACGCAGTATTTT. This gives the protein CASRTDAGDTQYF.

The table lists this clonotype with a few counts. The rearrangement uses TRBV7-2 and TRBJ2-3, with 7 bases identical to TRBD2. This CDR3 contains 14 residues. Looked up from germline, CDR1 is SGHTA and CDR2 is FQGNSA. J was trimmed by 2 bases and V by 4 bases; bases with no gene match: 3. The CDR3 spells CASSSSGVTDTQYF. CDR3 DNA sequence: TGTGCCAGCAGCTCGAGCGGGGTCACAGATACGCAGTATTTT.

This rearrangement joins TRBV4-1 to TRBJ1-2; a possible D gene is TRBD1 (6 bases). CDR3 length equals 15 residues. From germline, CDR1 is MGHRA and CDR2 YSYEKL. The V and J ends lost 0 bases and 8 bases respectively, with 16 bases between them. The CDR3 coding sequence is TGCGCCAGCAGCCAAGAGCCTCTAGGGGGGACCGGCTACACCTTC. This gives the protein CASSQEPLGGTGYTF.

This clonotype was counted ten times or more. At one boundary the junction diverges from the germline segment, which might be a read error. This sequence joins TRBV7-7 and TRBJ2-2; D gene ambiguous. Germline-derived CDR1 and CDR2 are SSHAT and FNYEAQ (reference sequence). This CDR3 spans 14 amino acids. The CDR3 DNA follows: TGTGCTAGCAGCTCTGGATCCTACACCGGGGAGCTGTTTTTT. Translating it yields CASSSGSYTGELFF.

V and J are TRBV28 and TRBJ2-7; TRBD1 might be the D (7 bases). V was pared by 3 bases and J by 3 bases, with 12 bases between. The germline V gene has CDR1 MDHEN and CDR2 SYDVKM. CDR3 size: 14 residues. DNA for the CDR3: TGTGCCAGCAGTTTGAATCAGGGGGGCTACGAGCAGTACTTC. This codes for CASSLNQGGYEQYF. The full variable domain, with the rest looked up from reference TRBV28 and TRBJ2-7, is DVKVTQSSRYLVKRTGEKVFLECVQDMDHENMFWYRQDPGLGLRLIYFSYDVKMKEKGDIPEGYSVSREKKERFSLILESASTNQTSMYLCASSLNQGGYEQYFGPGTRLTVT.

CDR3 sequence (DNA): TGTGCCAGCACCCTAGTTATTGTCGATGAGCAGTTCTTC. This translates into CASTLVIVDEQFF. The V gene is TRBV7-9, the J gene TRBJ2-1, with unresolved D. V lost 7 bases, J lost 8 bases, and 15 bases lay in between. Germline CDR1 and CDR2: SEHNR and FQNEAQ (reference sequence). This CDR3 spans 13 amino acids.

This clonotype turned up a few times. J is TRBJ1-1 and V is TRBV7-9; D gene ambiguous. The CDR3 length is 11 residues. V was cut by 6 bases and J by 8 bases, with 10 bases left in between. Germline V gives CDR1 SEHNR, CDR2 FQNEAQ (reference sequence). The CDR3 sequence is CASRLRQEAFF. The CDR3, as DNA: TGTGCCAGCAGACTACGCCAGGAAGCTTTCTTT. The full variable domain, with the rest looked up from reference TRBV7-9 and TRBJ1-1, is DTGVSQNPRHKITKRGQNVTFRCDPISEHNRLYWYRQTLGQGPEFLTYFQNEAQLEKSRLLSDRFSAERPKGSFSTLEIQRTEQGDSAMYLCASRLRQEAFFGQGTRLTVV.

The sample holds a few counts of this clonotype. The chain combines TRBV18 with TRBJ2-6; tentative D call: TRBD1 (5 bases). The germline V gene encodes CDR1 KGHSH and CDR2 LQKENI. The CDR3 extends over 15 amino acids. Trimming took off 6 bases at V and 2 bases at J, with 11 bases between the two ends. CDR3: CASSLLGAGANVLTF. Here the CDR3 DNA reads TGTGCCAGCTCTTTGTTAGGGGCTGGGGCCAACGTCCTGACTTTC.

The rearrangement uses TRBV4-1 and TRBJ1-1; D not certain. Germline values: CDR1 MGHRA, CDR2 YSYEKL. The CDR3 has 13 amino acids. Trimming left V 2 bases short and J 5 bases short, with 9 bases between. The CDR3 loop reads CASSQLPWTEAFF. For the CDR3, the DNA is TGCGCCAGCAGCCAATTGCCATGGACTGAAGCTTTCTTT.

J is TRBJ2-7 and V is TRBV5-1; D might be TRBD2 (6 bases). The CDR3 spans 15 residues. V was clipped by 4 bases and J by 5 bases, with 19 bases between them. Germline CDR1 reads SGHRS; CDR2 reads YFSETQ. Here the CDR3 reads CASSPTGREENEQYF. CDR3 DNA: TGCGCCAGCAGCCCAACCGGCAGGGAGGAAAACGAGCAGTACTTC.